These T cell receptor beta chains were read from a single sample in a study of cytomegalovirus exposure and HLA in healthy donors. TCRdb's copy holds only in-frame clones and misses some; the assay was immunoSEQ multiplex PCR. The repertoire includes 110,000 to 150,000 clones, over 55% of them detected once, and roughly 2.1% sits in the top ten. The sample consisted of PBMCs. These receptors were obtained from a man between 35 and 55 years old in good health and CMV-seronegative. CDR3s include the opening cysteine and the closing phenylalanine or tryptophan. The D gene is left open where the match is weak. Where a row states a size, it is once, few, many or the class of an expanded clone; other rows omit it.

DNA: TGTGCCTGGAGTGTGTCTAGCGGGAGCCAAAGCTCCTACAATGAGCAGTTCTTC
CDR3: CAWSVSSGSQSSYNEQFF
size: -
J: TRBJ2-1
V: TRBV30
D: TRBD2

DNA: TGTGCCAGCAGCTTAGTTGAGGGAAGGACTGAAGCTTTCTTT
CDR3: CASSLVEGRTEAFF
size: -
J: TRBJ1-1
V: TRBV7-9
D: -

DNA: TGCGCCAGCAGCTTCGGGACAGGTAACACAGATACGCAGTATTTT
CDR3: CASSFGTGNTDTQYF
size: -
J: TRBJ2-3
V: TRBV5-1
D: TRBD1

DNA: TGCGCCAGCAGCTTGGCGCGGGGGTTACAAGAGACCCAGTACTTC
CDR3: CASSLARGLQETQYF
size: -
J: TRBJ2-5
V: TRBV5-1
D: TRBD2

DNA: TGTGCCAGCAGTGAAGTACCCGGTGACTATGGCTACACCTTC
CDR3: CASSEVPGDYGYTF
size: -
J: TRBJ1-2
V: TRBV6-1
D: -

DNA: TGTGCCAGCAGTCTTAAAATTACTGGGGCCAACGTCCTGACTTTC
CDR3: CASSLKITGANVLTF
size: few
J: TRBJ2-6
V: TRBV28
D: -

DNA: TGTGCCAGCAGGCAACAGGGCGACCAAGAGACCCAGTACTTC
CDR3: CASRQQGDQETQYF
size: -
J: TRBJ2-5
V: TRBV28
D: -

DNA: TGTGCCAGCAGTGACACCGACAGGGGCTCCTACAATGAGCAGTTCTTC
CDR3: CASSDTDRGSYNEQFF
size: -
J: TRBJ2-1
V: TRBV6-4
D: TRBD1

DNA: TGTGCCAGCAGCTTTCCTCTAGCGGGAGGGCCCAACGAGCAGTACTTC
CDR3: CASSFPLAGGPNEQYF
size: -
J: TRBJ2-7
V: TRBV7-6
D: TRBD2

DNA: TGTGCCAGCAGTAGGGTGGGGACAGACTCCTACAATGAGCAGTTCTTC
CDR3: CASSRVGTDSYNEQFF
size: -
J: TRBJ2-1
V: TRBV7-2
D: TRBD1

DNA: TGTGCCAGCAGTCCTGGCTGGCTCAACGAGCAGTACTTC
CDR3: CASSPGWLNEQYF
size: -
J: TRBJ2-7
V: TRBV6-1
D: -

DNA: TGTGCCAGCAGTGTAGGACAGGTCAGACAGCCCCAGCATTTT
CDR3: CASSVGQVRQPQHF
size: -
J: TRBJ1-5
V: TRBV2
D: TRBD1

DNA: TGTGCCAGCAGTGACCCCGACAGGGCCTACGAGCAGTACTTC
CDR3: CASSDPDRAYEQYF
size: few
J: TRBJ2-7
V: TRBV6-4
D: TRBD1

DNA: TGTGCCAGCAGCGTAGGGGGGACTGGGGAGACCCAGTACTTC
CDR3: CASSVGGTGETQYF
size: -
J: TRBJ2-5
V: TRBV9
D: -

DNA: TGTGCCAGTAGTAGCGGGAGAGGAGAGACCCAGTACTTC
CDR3: CASSSGRGETQYF
size: -
J: TRBJ2-5
V: TRBV19
D: TRBD2

DNA: TGTGCCAGCAGCTGGACAGGGGGCTACGAGCAGTACTTC
CDR3: CASSWTGGYEQYF
size: -
J: TRBJ2-7
V: TRBV5-6
D: TRBD1

DNA: TGTGCCAGCAGCGCACAGAGCTCCTACGAGCAGTACTTC
CDR3: CASSAQSSYEQYF
size: few
J: TRBJ2-7
V: TRBV9
D: -

DNA: TGTGCCAGCAGTGGACAGGGTTTGAGAGATACGCAGTATTTT
CDR3: CASSGQGLRDTQYF
size: -
J: TRBJ2-3
V: TRBV2
D: TRBD1

DNA: TGTGCCAGCAGTGAACCCCGACAGGGTGGAAGCACTGAAGCTTTCTTT
CDR3: CASSEPRQGGSTEAFF
size: -
J: TRBJ1-1
V: TRBV25-1
D: TRBD1

DNA: TGTGCCAGCAGTGCCCCGGGACTAGTGAGCACAGATACGCAGTATTTT
CDR3: CASSAPGLVSTDTQYF
size: -
J: TRBJ2-3
V: TRBV6-4
D: TRBD2

DNA: TGTGCCAGCTCACCACAGGGTCGGGGATCCGAAAAACTGTTTTTT
CDR3: CASSPQGRGSEKLFF
size: few
J: TRBJ1-4
V: TRBV18
D: -

DNA: TGTGCCAGTCTCCCGGGACAGCAATTATGGAGCTACACCTTC
CDR3: CASLPGQQLWSYTF
size: -
J: TRBJ1-2
V: TRBV2
D: TRBD1

DNA: TGTGCCACCAGCAGAGATACGGCGACCCGGGGCTACGAGCAGTACTTC
CDR3: CATSRDTATRGYEQYF
size: few
J: TRBJ2-7
V: TRBV15
D: -

DNA: TGTGCCATCAGTGACCACGACGGGGATTCAGATACGCAGTATTTT
CDR3: CAISDHDGDSDTQYF
size: -
J: TRBJ2-3
V: TRBV10-3
D: -

DNA: TGTGCCAGTAGTATCGTAGCGGCCTACAATGAGCAGTTCTTC
CDR3: CASSIVAAYNEQFF
size: few
J: TRBJ2-1
V: TRBV19
D: -

DNA: TGTGCCAGCAGCCAAGAGGGGACAGGCCCCGGGGAGCTGTTTTTT
CDR3: CASSQEGTGPGELFF
size: once
J: TRBJ2-2
V: TRBV4-2
D: TRBD1

DNA: TGTGCCATCAGTGTCGGCGGGAGGGCCTTCGGCAATGAGCAGTTCTTC
CDR3: CAISVGGRAFGNEQFF
size: -
J: TRBJ2-1
V: TRBV10-3
D: TRBD2

DNA: TGTGCCAGCAGCCAAGCGGGGACAGGGTCGGTCCGGCAGCCCCAGCATTTT
CDR3: CASSQAGTGSVRQPQHF
size: -
J: TRBJ1-5
V: TRBV2
D: TRBD1

DNA: TGCGCCAGCAGCGGAGGGACAGGGCAAGAGACCCAGTACTTC
CDR3: CASSGGTGQETQYF
size: -
J: TRBJ2-5
V: TRBV5-1
D: TRBD1

DNA: TGTGCCAGCAGTTTAGATGCCCTCGGGGGTAGCGGGATCCTCTCTGGGGCCAACGTCCTGACTTTC
CDR3: CASSLDALGGSGILSGANVLTF
size: once
J: TRBJ2-6
V: TRBV27
D: TRBD2

DNA: TGTGCCAGCAGCCGGGGGTGGGTAGCGGGAAACCAAGAGACCCAGTACTTC
CDR3: CASSRGWVAGNQETQYF
size: once
J: TRBJ2-5
V: TRBV7-9
D: TRBD2

DNA: TGTGCCAGAAGCTTAGCGGGAGGGCCATCGCGTGACGCCTACGAGCAGTACTTC
CDR3: CARSLAGGPSRDAYEQYF
size: -
J: TRBJ2-7
V: TRBV5-3
D: TRBD2

DNA: TGTGCCAGCACGAACGGGGGGGAGCAGTACTTC
CDR3: CASTNGGEQYF
size: -
J: TRBJ2-7
V: TRBV28
D: TRBD2

DNA: TGCGCCAGCAGCTTGGTGGGGCCGGGCGATGAGCAGTTCTTC
CDR3: CASSLVGPGDEQFF
size: -
J: TRBJ2-1
V: TRBV5-1
D: -

DNA: TGTGCCAGCAGCTGGCAAGGACAGATTAACACCGGGGAGCTGTTTTTT
CDR3: CASSWQGQINTGELFF
size: -
J: TRBJ2-2
V: TRBV7-2
D: -